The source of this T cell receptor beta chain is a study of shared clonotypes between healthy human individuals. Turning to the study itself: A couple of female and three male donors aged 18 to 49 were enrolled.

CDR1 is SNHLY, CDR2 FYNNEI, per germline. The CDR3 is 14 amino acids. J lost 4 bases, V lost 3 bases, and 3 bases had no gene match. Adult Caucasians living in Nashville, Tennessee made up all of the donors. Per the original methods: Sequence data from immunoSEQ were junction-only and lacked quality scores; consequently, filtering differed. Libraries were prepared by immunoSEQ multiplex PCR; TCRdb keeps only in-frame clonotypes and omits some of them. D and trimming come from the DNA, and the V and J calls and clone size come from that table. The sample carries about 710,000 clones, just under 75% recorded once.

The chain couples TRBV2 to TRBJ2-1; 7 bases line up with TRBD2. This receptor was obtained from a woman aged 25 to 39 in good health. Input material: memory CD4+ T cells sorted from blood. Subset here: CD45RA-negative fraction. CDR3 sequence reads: CASSDGTIYNEQFF. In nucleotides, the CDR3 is TGTGCCAGCAGTGACGGGACTATTTACAATGAGCAGTTCTTC.